The present entry profiles one T cell receptor beta chain with its context. The antigen is undetermined. The sample comes from a study of T cells after posttransplantation cyclophosphamide. Findings of the study overall: TRB overlap between skin or GI tissue T cells and blood was limited. Donor-recipient repertoire similarity was low at 1-2 months, rising over year one. Recipient CMV seropositivity and CMV reactivation strongly tracked TRB clonality.

The protocol was immunoSEQ multiplex PCR, while the TCRdb copy is restricted to in-frame clones and leaves out a portion. The table has around 15,000 clones, more than 80% seen once. Methotrexate plus calcineurin inhibitor accompanied controls' myeloablative marrow transplants; sampling was 1 year later. Germline V gene lookup returns CDR1 SGHNT and CDR2 YYREEE (reference sequence). The CDR3 is made up of 11 amino acids. Trimming took off 7 bases at V and 6 bases at J, with 9 bases between the two ends. The sequence was collected from a male patient aged 25-45 years who received an allogeneic stem cell transplant from an unrelated donor, was CMV-positive, and had acute and chronic GVHD. Some T cells may be transferred from the graft donor. The V gene is TRBV5-4, the J gene TRBJ2-3; D may be TRBD2 (6 bases). This sample comprised PBMCs, obtained 430 to 450 days after allogeneic stem cell transplant with calcineurin inhibitor and methotrexate. Here the CDR3 reads CASGGIDTQYF. CDR3 sequence (DNA): TGTGCCAGCGGGGGGATTGATACGCAGTATTTT.